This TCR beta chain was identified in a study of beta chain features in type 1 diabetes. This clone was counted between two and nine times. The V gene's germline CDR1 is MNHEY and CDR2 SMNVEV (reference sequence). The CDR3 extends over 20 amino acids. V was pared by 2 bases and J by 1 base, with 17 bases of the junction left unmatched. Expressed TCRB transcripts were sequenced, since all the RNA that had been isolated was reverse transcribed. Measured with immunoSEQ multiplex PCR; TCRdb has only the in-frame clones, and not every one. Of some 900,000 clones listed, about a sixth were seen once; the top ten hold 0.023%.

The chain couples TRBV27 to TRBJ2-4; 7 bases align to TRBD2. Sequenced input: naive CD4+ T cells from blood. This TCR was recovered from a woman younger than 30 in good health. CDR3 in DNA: TGTGCCAGCAGTTTAAAGGCGGGGGAGATTCGGAGGAAGGCCAAAAACATTCAGTACTTC. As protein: CASSLKAGEIRRKAKNIQYF.